A selection of T cell receptor beta chains follows, all from one sample in a study of blood T cell repertoires in COVID-19. The repertoire was sequenced with immunoSEQ multiplex PCR; TCRdb's copy has only in-frame clones and lacks some. The data hold approximately 80,000 clones, with about four fifths observed a single time. The sample comprised peripheral blood. These TCRs come from a man aged 60-69 years with acute or convalescent COVID-19. CDR3s include the opening cysteine and the closing phenylalanine or tryptophan. Fields, in order: J gene, D gene, V gene, clone size, CDR3 DNA, CDR3 protein. D genes are given only for firm matches. Where a row states a size, it is once, few, many or the class of an expanded clone; other rows omit it.

J gene: TRBJ2-7; D gene: .; V gene: TRBV2; clone size: few; CDR3 DNA: TGTGCCAGCGGAAGGGACTTTGGACGGAACGAGCAGTACTTC; CDR3 protein: CASGRDFGRNEQYF
J gene: TRBJ2-2; D gene: .; V gene: TRBV10-3; clone size: .; CDR3 DNA: TGTGCCATCAGTGATTTCGCCGGGGAGCTGTTTTTT; CDR3 protein: CAISDFAGELFF
J gene: TRBJ2-1; D gene: TRBD2; V gene: TRBV6-2/TRBV6-3; clone size: .; CDR3 DNA: TGTGCCAGCAGTTACCCCTTTAGCGGGAGGGCCGAGAATGAGCAGTTCTTC; CDR3 protein: CASSYPFSGRAENEQFF
J gene: TRBJ1-1; D gene: .; V gene: TRBV5-6; clone size: few; CDR3 DNA: TGTGCCAGCAGCTTGGCATTAGGGGGAGCTTTCTTT; CDR3 protein: CASSLALGGAFF
J gene: TRBJ1-5; D gene: .; V gene: TRBV28; clone size: .; CDR3 DNA: TGTGCCACCCGTGGGACACCTAGCAATCAGCCCCAGCATTTT; CDR3 protein: CATRGTPSNQPQHF
J gene: TRBJ2-5; D gene: .; V gene: TRBV19; clone size: once; CDR3 DNA: TGTGCCAGTAGTACCCAGGGCCCAAAAGAGACCCAGTACTTC; CDR3 protein: CASSTQGPKETQYF
J gene: TRBJ1-1; D gene: .; V gene: TRBV19; clone size: few; CDR3 DNA: TGTGCCAGTACGGGCGGGGGGGCTCGGAACACTGAAGCTTTCTTT; CDR3 protein: CASTGGGARNTEAFF
J gene: TRBJ1-4; D gene: TRBD1; V gene: TRBV19; clone size: .; CDR3 DNA: TGTGCCAGTATAAAGGACAGGGGACATGAAAAACTGTTTTTT; CDR3 protein: CASIKDRGHEKLFF
J gene: TRBJ1-6; D gene: .; V gene: TRBV21-1; clone size: .; CDR3 DNA: TGTGCCTGCCTCCCCGGGCGGGGTAATTCACCCCTCCACTTT; CDR3 protein: CACLPGRGNSPLHF
J gene: TRBJ1-2; D gene: TRBD1; V gene: TRBV18; clone size: few; CDR3 DNA: TGTGCCAGCTCACCAGACAGGGGGTATGGCTACACCTTC; CDR3 protein: CASSPDRGYGYTF